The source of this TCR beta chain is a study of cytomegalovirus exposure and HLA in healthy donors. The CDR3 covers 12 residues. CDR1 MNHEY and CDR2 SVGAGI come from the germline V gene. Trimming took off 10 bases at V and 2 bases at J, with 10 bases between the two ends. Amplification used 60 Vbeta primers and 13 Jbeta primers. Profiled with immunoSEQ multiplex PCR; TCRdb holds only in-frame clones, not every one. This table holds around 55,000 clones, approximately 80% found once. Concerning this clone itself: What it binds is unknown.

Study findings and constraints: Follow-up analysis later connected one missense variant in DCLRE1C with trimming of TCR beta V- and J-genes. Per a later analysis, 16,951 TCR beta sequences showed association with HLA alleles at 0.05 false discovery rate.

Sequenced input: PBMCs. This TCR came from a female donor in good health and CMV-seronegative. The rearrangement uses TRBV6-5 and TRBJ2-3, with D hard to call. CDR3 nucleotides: TGTGCCACCTCAGATCCCACAGATACGCAGTATTTT. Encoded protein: CATSDPTDTQYF.